Sequencing of this T cell receptor (beta chain) was carried out in a study of T cell responses to AZD1222 COVID-19 vaccine. The table came from immunoSEQ multiplex PCR; TCRdb's copy has only in-frame clones and leaves some out. The table records 70,000 to 75,000 clones, 70% to 90% of them present only once. Trimming shortened V by 3 bases and J by 7 bases, and 18 bases separated the two germline ends. CDR1 is KGHSH, CDR2 LQKENI, per germline. This CDR3 comprises 15 residues. Sample: peripheral blood, taken 28 days after the second AZD1222 dose. The TCR sequence derives from an adult who received the AZD1222 COVID-19 vaccine. This rearrangement joins TRBV18 to TRBJ1-1; a possible D gene is TRBD1 (6 bases). The CDR3 spells CASSPSGGDRHEAFF. As DNA, the CDR3 is TGTGCCAGCTCACCCTCGGGGGGCGATCGACATGAAGCTTTCTTT.